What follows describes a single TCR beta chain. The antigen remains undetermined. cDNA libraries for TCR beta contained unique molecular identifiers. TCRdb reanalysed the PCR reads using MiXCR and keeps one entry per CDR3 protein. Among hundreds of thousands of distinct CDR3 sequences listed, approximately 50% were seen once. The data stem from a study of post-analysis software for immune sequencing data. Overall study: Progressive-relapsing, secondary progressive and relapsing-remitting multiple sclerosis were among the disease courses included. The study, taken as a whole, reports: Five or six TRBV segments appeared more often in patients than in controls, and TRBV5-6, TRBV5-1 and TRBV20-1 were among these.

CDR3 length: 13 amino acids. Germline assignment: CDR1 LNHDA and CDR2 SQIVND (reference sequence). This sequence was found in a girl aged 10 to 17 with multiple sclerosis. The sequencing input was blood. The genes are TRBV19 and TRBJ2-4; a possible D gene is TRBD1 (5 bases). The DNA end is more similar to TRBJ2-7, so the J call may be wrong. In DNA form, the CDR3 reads TGTGCCAGTAGTATCAAGGGGATAGACGAGCAGTACTTC. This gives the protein CASSIKGIDEQYF.